Only one count was recorded for the clone carrying this T cell receptor (beta chain). This sample is drawn from a study of blood T cell repertoires in COVID-19. Study-wide context: There were acute and convalescent COVID-19 samples, and they came from the United States, Italy and Spain. The analysed material was cDNA or gDNA that came from T cells, B-cell-depleted T cells, or PBMCs.

In the authors' workflow: The authors estimated nucleated cell counts from reference gene primer amplification. The method was immunoSEQ multiplex PCR; TCRdb's version includes in-frame clones alone and lacks a portion of them. That table furnishes V, J and clone size, whereas the DNA furnished D and trimming. The sample has around 380,000 clones, 81% seen once. V lost 5 bases, J lost 3 bases, and 7 bases stayed unmatched. Per germline, CDR1 MNHEY and CDR2 SVGAGI. There are 15 residues in the CDR3. The sequenced sample consisted of peripheral blood. The genes are TRBV6-5 and TRBJ2-7; the match to TRBD1 covers 10 bases. This receptor was identified in a human donor with acute or convalescent COVID-19. The donor label of this sample is uncertain. DNA of the CDR3: TGTGCCAGCAGTCGGACAGGGGGGTCCCTCTACGAGCAGTACTTC. This sequence encodes CASSRTGGSLYEQYF.